This paragraph reports one T cell receptor beta chain. UMI-labeled 5' RACE was used to make TCR beta libraries. TCRdb reprocessed the 5' RACE reads and keeps a single row for each CDR3 protein, giving no DNA. The table for this sample gives some 11,000 distinct CDR3 sequences. These data come from a study of human CD8 memory T cell subsets. This CDR3 has 12 amino acids. The sequencing sample was made of CD8+ T cells from PBMCs. This receptor was obtained from a human donor in good health. This chain joins TRBV12-3 or TRBV12-4 and TRBJ2-7; TCRdb outputs TRBD1, but without DNA this stays unchecked. CDR3 sequence: CASSLDSSEQYF.